This passage covers 29 T cell receptor beta chains from one sample sequenced in a study of cytotoxic CD8 clonotypes in ibrutinib-treated CLL. The table came from immunoSEQ multiplex PCR; TCRdb's copy has only in-frame clones and leaves some out. The data show 110,000 to 150,000 clones, with 79% seen just once and more than 10% held by the top ten. This specimen was PBMCs, taken after 12 months of ibrutinib treatment. These TCRs come from a human donor with chronic lymphocytic leukemia.

The sample holds a few counts of this clone. The rearrangement links TRBV10-2 to TRBJ1-2, with D unclear. Germline V CDR1 and CDR2: WSHSY, SAAADI. V lost 3 bases to trimming and J lost 2 bases, with 19 bases between them. The CDR3 consists of 17 residues. In DNA, the CDR3 is TGCGCCAGCAGTGAATACAAATCCGCTAGGGCGAACTATGGCTACACCTTC. Translated, it gives CASSEYKSARANYGYTF.

The rearrangement joins TRBV2 to TRBJ2-1, with D uncertain. CDR3 size: 14 residues. V lost 1 base and J 2 bases, leaving 6 bases between the germline ends. CDR1 SNHLY and CDR2 FYNNEI come from the germline V gene. CDR3 region: CASSEGQAYNEQFF. In nucleotides, the CDR3 is TGTGCCAGCAGTGAAGGGCAGGCCTACAATGAGCAGTTCTTC.

Only a few counts were recorded for this clone. The V and J genes are TRBV7-9 and TRBJ1-1; the match to TRBD1 covers 10 bases. CDR3 length: 19 amino acids. The ends lost 0 bases at V and 1 base at J; junction bases unmatched: 11. Germline CDR1 is SEHNR and CDR2 is FQNEAQ (reference sequence). The CDR3 bases are TGTGCCAGCAGCTTAGCTTCCTCCTGGGACAGGGGCCAGAACACTGAAGCTTTCTTT. It specifies CASSLASSWDRGQNTEAFF.

This sequence joins TRBV5-4 and TRBJ2-1; 13 nucleotides match TRBD2. Germline V CDR1 and CDR2: SGHNT, YYREEE (reference sequence). This CDR3 has 18 amino acids. Losses at the gene ends were 3 bases for V and 6 bases for J; bases not matched to a gene: 12. For the CDR3, the DNA is TGTGCCAGCAGCTCTGGACTAGCGGGAGTAGGGCTTGGCAATGAGCAGTTCTTC. Protein: CASSSGLAGVGLGNEQFF.

The chain carries TRBV19 and TRBJ1-5; D remains unclear. The CDR3 loop spans 18 amino acids. V gave up 1 base and J gave up 1 base, with 17 bases separating them. Germline V gene lookup returns CDR1 LNHDA and CDR2 SQIVND (reference sequence). CDR3 loop: CASSIVYGSVESNQPQHF. Written as DNA, the CDR3 is TGTGCCAGTAGTATAGTTTATGGGTCGGTTGAGAGCAATCAGCCCCAGCATTTT.

A word on this clone: The germline gene is not matched at one end of the junction; a read error may be the cause. V usage is TRBV5-5 and J usage is TRBJ2-1; maybe TRBD1 (6 bases). Per the germline V gene, CDR1 is SGHKS and CDR2 is YYEKEE (reference sequence). There are 17 residues in the CDR3. The CDR3 DNA sequence: TGTACCAGCAGCTTGGGGGCAGAGAGGAGCTCCTACAATGAGCAGTTCTTC. Its protein is CTSSLGAERSSYNEQFF. The full variable domain, its missing parts supplied by reference TRBV5-5 and TRBJ2-1, is DAGVTQSPTHLIKTRGQQVTLRCSPISGHKSVSWYQQVLGQGPQFIFQYYEKEERGRGNFPDRFSARQFPNYSSELNVNALLLGDSALYLCTSSLGAERSSYNEQFFGPGTRLTVL.

The chain uses TRBV6-5 and TRBJ2-5, with 12 positions matching TRBD2. Germline CDR1 MNHEY, CDR2 SVGAGI. With V trimmed by 8 bases and J by 5 bases, 6 bases remained unmatched. The CDR3 is 14 amino acids. The chain's CDR3 is CASRLAGATETQYF. For the CDR3, the DNA is TGTGCCAGCCGACTAGCGGGAGCAACGGAGACCCAGTACTTC.

This chain connects TRBV5-1 to TRBJ2-7; 7 bases agree with TRBD2. The V gene's germline CDR1 is SGHRS and CDR2 YFSETQ. The junction had 8 bases not matched to a gene; V was cut back by 4 bases and J by 7 bases. This CDR3 comprises 13 residues. This CDR3 reads CASSTSGVWEQYF. CDR3 in DNA: TGCGCCAGCAGCACCAGCGGGGTCTGGGAGCAGTACTTC.

With respect to this clone: The sample has other DNA sequences that encode this CDR3 too. This chain joins TRBV4-3 and TRBJ1-5; D is ambiguous. This CDR3 has 16 residues. Germline V lookup: CDR1 LGHNA, CDR2 YSLEER. Trimming stripped 0 bases from V and 2 bases from J, with 11 bases between. CDR3 loop: CASSQDGRGGNQPQHF. The CDR3 coding sequence is TGCGCCAGCAGCCAAGACGGGCGGGGTGGCAATCAGCCCCAGCATTTT.

This clone appeared a few times. The rearrangement joins TRBV27 to TRBJ2-3; unclear D gene. This CDR3 is built from 13 residues. V lost 1 base and J lost 7, with 9 bases in between. Germline V gives CDR1 MNHEY, CDR2 SMNVEV (reference sequence). The CDR3 DNA follows: TGTGCCAGCAGTTTATATCTCGATCATACGCAGTATTTT. This codes for CASSLYLDHTQYF.

The V and J genes are TRBV25-1 and TRBJ1-4; a weak D match, TRBD1 (5 bases). The CDR3 runs 15 residues. With 4 bases removed from V and 7 bases from J, the gap between germline ends came to 16 bases. Per the germline V gene, CDR1 is MGHDK and CDR2 is SYGVNS. CDR3 sequence reads: CASSAGRGPREKLFF. Here the CDR3 DNA reads TGTGCCAGCAGTGCCGGCCGGGGACCTCGTGAAAAACTGTTTTTT.

The genes are TRBV4-3 and TRBJ2-1, with TRBD2 matching 9 bases. With 1 base clipped from V and 6 bases from J, the junction kept 13 bases outside the gene matches. This CDR3 region has 18 residues. Germline assignment: CDR1 LGHNA and CDR2 YSLEER. In DNA, the CDR3 is TGCGCCAGCAGCCAAGGTAGCGGGAGCCCAGGTAGTACCAATGAGCAGTTCTTC. Translating gives CASSQGSGSPGSTNEQFF.

V usage is TRBV7-2 and J usage is TRBJ2-7; D not resolved. V shed 5 bases and J shed 7 bases, with 15 bases lying between them. Germline V gene lookup returns CDR1 SGHTA and CDR2 FQGNSA. The CDR3 covers 13 residues. The CDR3 here is CASSQVGPGEQYF. The CDR3, as DNA: TGTGCCAGCAGCCAGGTTGGACCCGGGGAGCAGTACTTC.

The J gene is TRBJ2-1, the V gene TRBV5-4; a weak D match, TRBD2 (6 bases). Trimming took 4 bases from V and 0 from J, leaving 14 bases between them. The CDR3 covers 16 residues. The germline CDR1 and CDR2 sequences are SGHNT and YYREEE (reference sequence). CDR3 amino acids: CASSPRDSRSYNEQFF. The CDR3 DNA reads as TGTGCCAGCAGCCCGAGGGACTCCCGCTCCTACAATGAGCAGTTCTTC.

The V call is TRBV7-2, the J call TRBJ2-5; 8 bases are shared with TRBD1. The CDR3 has 14 amino acids. The germline gives CDR1 SGHTA, CDR2 FQGNSA. Trimming took 5 bases from V and 5 from J; bases not matched to a gene: 7. CDR3 sequence (DNA): TGTGCCAGCAGCCCGATGACAGGGGACGAGACCCAGTACTTC. Its protein product is CASSPMTGDETQYF. The full variable domain, in which reference TRBV7-2 and TRBJ2-5 provide the parts outside the CDR3, is GAGVSQSPSNKVTEKGKDVELRCDPISGHTALYWYRQSLGQGLEFLIYFQGNSAPDKSGLPSDRFSAERTGGSVSTLTIQRTQQEDSAVYLCASSPMTGDETQYFGPGTRLLVL.

The chain links TRBV4-1 to TRBJ1-4; no reliable D call. The CDR3 extends over 15 amino acids. Trimming took off 1 base at V and 7 bases at J, with 13 bases between the two ends. CDR1 is MGHRA and CDR2 is YSYEKL in the germline V gene. The CDR3 region has the DNA TGCGCCAGCAGCCAAGGGGCCGTCGGCGGTGAAAAACTGTTTTTT. The encoded protein is CASSQGAVGGEKLFF.

The gene calls are TRBV14 and TRBJ1-4, with D uncertain. The CDR3 sequence is 12 residues long. V was pared by 4 bases and J by 8 bases, with 8 bases between. Germline loops: CDR1 SGHDN, CDR2 FVKESK. CDR3 region: CASSRLGEKLFF. The CDR3 nucleotides are TGTGCCAGCAGCCGTTTGGGCGAAAAACTGTTTTTT.

The chain recombines TRBV6-5 with TRBJ1-5; a possible D gene is TRBD1 (6 bases). The CDR3 covers 13 residues. Trimming took 5 bases from V and 7 from J, leaving 12 bases between them. Germline CDR1 and CDR2: MNHEY and SVGAGI. CDR3 in DNA: TGTGCCAGCAGTGCAGGGGAAGCACAGCCCCAGCATTTT. The encoded protein is CASSAGEAQPQHF.

V is TRBV6-5 and J is TRBJ2-2; unclear D gene. The CDR3 runs 15 residues. V lost 4 bases and J lost 4, with 13 bases in between. The germline V gene encodes CDR1 MNHEY and CDR2 SVGAGI. The CDR3: CASSSITPRTGELFF. The CDR3 DNA sequence: TGTGCCAGCAGTTCCATCACTCCCCGCACCGGGGAGCTGTTTTTT.

CDR3 amino acids: CARSMRDRGLLFF. Here the CDR3 DNA reads TGTGCCAGAAGCATGCGGGACAGGGGTTTACTGTTTTTT. The chain combines TRBV5-3 with TRBJ1-4, with 10 bases identical to TRBD1. TRBV5-3 counts as an open reading frame of uncertain function. Trimming cost V 4 bases and J 13 bases; bases outside gene matches: 7. This CDR3 spans 13 amino acids.

Details on this clone: The sample has other DNA sequences that encode this CDR3 too. This chain links TRBV2 with TRBJ2-7; D is ambiguous. This CDR3 is built from 10 residues. V gave up 4 bases and J gave up 3 bases, with 1 base separating them. The V gene's germline CDR1 is SNHLY and CDR2 FYNNEI. CDR3: CASSGYEQYF. As DNA, the CDR3 is TGTGCCAGCAGTGGCTACGAGCAGTACTTC.

The V and J genes are TRBV19 and TRBJ1-5; 7 positions match TRBD1. The germline CDR1 and CDR2 sequences are LNHDA and SQIVND (reference sequence). The CDR3 extends over 15 amino acids. J gave up 2 bases and V 4 bases, and 5 bases lay outside the gene matches. CDR3 sequence reads: CASSTLGQGNQPQHF. CDR3 sequence (DNA): TGTGCCAGTAGTACCTTAGGACAGGGCAATCAGCCCCAGCATTTT.

CDR3 sequence (DNA): TGTGCCAGCTCACCCTACCAAACCTACGAGCAGTACTTC. Its translation: CASSPYQTYEQYF. J is TRBJ2-7 and V is TRBV18; D not certain. V was clipped by 3 bases and J by 2 bases, with 8 bases between them. CDR1 is KGHSH, CDR2 LQKENI, per germline. The CDR3 has 13 residues. The variable domain in full, completed from reference TRBV18 and TRBJ2-7, reads NAGVMQNPRHLVRRRGQEARLRCSPMKGHSHVYWYRQLPEEGLKFMVYLQKENIIDESGMPKERFSAEFPKEGPSILRIQQVVRGDSAAYFCASSPYQTYEQYFGPGTRLTVT.

The chain recombines TRBV2 with TRBJ2-7; D is ambiguous. Per germline, CDR1 SNHLY and CDR2 FYNNEI. Trimming stripped 8 bases from V and 1 base from J, with 12 bases between. The CDR3 consists of 13 residues. This CDR3 is CASSHAESYEQYF. The CDR3 region has the DNA TGTGCCAGCTCCCATGCAGAGTCCTACGAGCAGTACTTC.

The gene calls are TRBV2 and TRBJ1-2, with D uncertain. Trimming took off 3 bases at V and 0 bases at J, with 5 bases between the two ends. Germline V gene data show CDR1 as SNHLY and CDR2 as FYNNEI. This CDR3 region has 13 residues. The CDR3 bases are TGTGCCAGCAGTGATTCAGCTAACTATGGCTACACCTTC. This encodes CASSDSANYGYTF.

The CDR3 bases are TGTGCCATCAGTTTGGCGGGAGTAGGCTACGAGCAGTACTTC. Its protein product is CAISLAGVGYEQYF. The V call is TRBV10-3, the J call TRBJ2-7, with 7 bases matching TRBD2. The germline V gene encodes CDR1 ENHRY and CDR2 SYGVKD. The CDR3 extends over 14 amino acids. The ends lost 5 bases at V and 3 bases at J; junction bases unmatched: 7.

The rearrangement links TRBV19 to TRBJ2-3; D may be TRBD1 or TRBD2 (5 bases each). Germline lookup yields CDR1 LNHDA and CDR2 SQIVND (reference sequence). This CDR3 comprises 14 residues. V dropped 4 bases and J dropped 6 bases, with 14 bases sitting between them. DNA for the CDR3: TGTGCCAGTAGTAGGGTGGGACGCCAGGATACGCAGTATTTT. As protein: CASSRVGRQDTQYF.

The J gene is TRBJ2-5, the V gene TRBV19, with D unclear. CDR3 length: 14 amino acids. Between the trimmed V and J ends, which lost 6 bases and 5 bases, there was a span of 16 bases. Per the germline V gene, CDR1 is LNHDA and CDR2 is SQIVND (reference sequence). Here the CDR3 DNA reads TGTGCCAGTAGGGGGAACCTGGTTGGGGAGACCCAGTACTTC. Translation gives CASRGNLVGETQYF. The full variable domain, completed using reference TRBV19 and TRBJ2-5, is DGGITQSPKYLFRKEGQNVTLSCEQNLNHDAMYWYRQDPGQGLRLIYYSQIVNDFQKGDIAEGYSVSREKKESFPLTVTSAQKNPTAFYLCASRGNLVGETQYFGPGTRLLVL.

V and J are TRBV29-1 and TRBJ2-5, with a tentative D call TRBD1 (6 bases). The V and J ends lost 0 bases and 5 bases respectively, with 13 bases between them. CDR3 size: 14 residues. The germline V gene has CDR1 SQVTM and CDR2 ANQGSEA. The DNA for the CDR3 is TGCAGCGTTGAAGATCAGGGGTTGGGGGAGACCCAGTACTTC. It is translated as CSVEDQGLGETQYF. Based on the CDR3 plus reference TRBV29-1 and TRBJ2-5, the full variable domain is SAVISQKPSRDICQRGTSLTIQCQVDSQVTMMFWYRQQPGQSLTLIATANQGSEATYESGFVIDKFPISRPNLTFSTLTVSNMSPEDSSIYLCSVEDQGLGETQYFGPGTRLLVL.